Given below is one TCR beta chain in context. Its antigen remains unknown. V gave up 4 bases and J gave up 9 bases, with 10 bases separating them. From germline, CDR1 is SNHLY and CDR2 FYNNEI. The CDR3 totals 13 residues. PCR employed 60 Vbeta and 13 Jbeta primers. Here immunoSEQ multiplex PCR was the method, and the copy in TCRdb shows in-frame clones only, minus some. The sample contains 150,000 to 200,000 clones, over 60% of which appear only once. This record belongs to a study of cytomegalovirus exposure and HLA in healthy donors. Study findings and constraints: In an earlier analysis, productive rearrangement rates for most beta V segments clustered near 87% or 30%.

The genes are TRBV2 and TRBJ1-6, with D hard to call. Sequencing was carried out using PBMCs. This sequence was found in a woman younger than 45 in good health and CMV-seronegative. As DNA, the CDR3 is TGTGCCAGCAGTGGACAACAGAGTTCACCCCTCCACTTT. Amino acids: CASSGQQSSPLHF.